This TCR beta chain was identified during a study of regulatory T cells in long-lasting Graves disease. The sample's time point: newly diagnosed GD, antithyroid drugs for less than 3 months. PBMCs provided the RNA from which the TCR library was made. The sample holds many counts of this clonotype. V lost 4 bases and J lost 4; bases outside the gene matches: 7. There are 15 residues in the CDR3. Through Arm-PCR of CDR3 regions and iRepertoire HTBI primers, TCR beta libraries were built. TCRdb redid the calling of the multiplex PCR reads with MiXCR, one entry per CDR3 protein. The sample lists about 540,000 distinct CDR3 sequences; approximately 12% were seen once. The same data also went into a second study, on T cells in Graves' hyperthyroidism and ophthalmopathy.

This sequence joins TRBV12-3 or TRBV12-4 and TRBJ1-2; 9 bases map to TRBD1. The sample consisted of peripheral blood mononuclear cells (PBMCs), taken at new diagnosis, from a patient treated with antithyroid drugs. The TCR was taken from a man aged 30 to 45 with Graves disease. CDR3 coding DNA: TGTGCCAGCAGTTCAGGGACAGGGTACCCCTATGGCTACACCTTC. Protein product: CASSSGTGYPYGYTF.